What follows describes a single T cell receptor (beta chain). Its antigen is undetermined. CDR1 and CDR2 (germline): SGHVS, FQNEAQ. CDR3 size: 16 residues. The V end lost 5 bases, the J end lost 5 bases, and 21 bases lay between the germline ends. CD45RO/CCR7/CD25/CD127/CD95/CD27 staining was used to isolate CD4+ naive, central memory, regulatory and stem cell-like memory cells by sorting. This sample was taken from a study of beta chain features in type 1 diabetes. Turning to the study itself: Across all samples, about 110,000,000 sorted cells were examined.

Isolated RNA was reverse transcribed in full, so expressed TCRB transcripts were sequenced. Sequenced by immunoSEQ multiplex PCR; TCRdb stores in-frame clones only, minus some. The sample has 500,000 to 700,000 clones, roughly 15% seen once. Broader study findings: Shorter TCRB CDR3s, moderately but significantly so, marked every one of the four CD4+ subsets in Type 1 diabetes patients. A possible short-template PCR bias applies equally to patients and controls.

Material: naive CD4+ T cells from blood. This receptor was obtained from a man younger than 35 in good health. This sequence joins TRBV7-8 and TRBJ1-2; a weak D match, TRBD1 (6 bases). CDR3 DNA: TGTGCCAGCAGCGACCGACGCCGGGGGCGAGGGTATGGCTACACCTTC. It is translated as CASSDRRRGRGYGYTF.